A selection of T cell receptor beta chains follows, all from one sample in a study of blood T cell repertoires in COVID-19. TCRdb's copy holds only in-frame clones and misses some; the assay was immunoSEQ multiplex PCR. This sample yields some 60,000 clones, of which approximately 90% are seen a single time; 5.5% to 8% belongs to the top ten. Sequenced material: peripheral blood. These receptors all stem from a man aged 35 to 55 with acute or convalescent COVID-19. The CDR3 runs from the conserved cysteine through the conserved F or W. A D gene is named only where the DNA matches it firmly. Rows may omit the clone size; those that give it use once, few, many or a size class.

D gene: NA
V gene: TRBV24-1
J gene: TRBJ2-2
clone size: once
CDR3 protein: CATSRVDGELFF
CDR3 DNA: TGTGCCACCAGCAGGGTGGACGGGGAGCTGTTTTTT

D gene: TRBD2
V gene: TRBV6-1
J gene: TRBJ2-5
clone size: NA
CDR3 protein: CASSEEPGGPQTQYF
CDR3 DNA: TGTGCCAGCAGTGAAGAACCGGGAGGGCCTCAGACCCAGTACTTC

D gene: NA
V gene: TRBV20-1
J gene: TRBJ1-1
clone size: once
CDR3 protein: CSASMDMNTEAFF
CDR3 DNA: TGCAGTGCTAGTATGGACATGAACACTGAAGCTTTCTTT

D gene: TRBD2
V gene: TRBV9
J gene: TRBJ2-5
clone size: NA
CDR3 protein: CASSPMTSGPHPLETQYF
CDR3 DNA: TGTGCCAGCAGCCCTATGACTAGCGGGCCACACCCTCTGGAGACCCAGTACTTC

D gene: TRBD2
V gene: TRBV11-2
J gene: TRBJ2-1
clone size: NA
CDR3 protein: CASSLVASGLYNEQFF
CDR3 DNA: TGTGCCAGCAGCTTAGTGGCTAGCGGATTATACAATGAGCAGTTCTTC

D gene: NA
V gene: TRBV5-1
J gene: TRBJ2-1
clone size: NA
CDR3 protein: CASSLGQGNEQFF
CDR3 DNA: TGCGCCAGCAGCTTGGGCCAGGGAAATGAGCAGTTCTTC

D gene: NA
V gene: TRBV5-1
J gene: TRBJ1-5
clone size: once
CDR3 protein: CASSLDTNQPQHF
CDR3 DNA: TGCGCCAGCAGCTTGGACACCAATCAGCCCCAGCATTTT

D gene: TRBD2
V gene: TRBV9
J gene: TRBJ2-5
clone size: NA
CDR3 protein: CASSGRLAGKETQYF
CDR3 DNA: TGTGCCAGCAGCGGGAGACTAGCGGGAAAAGAGACCCAGTACTTC

D gene: NA
V gene: TRBV20-1
J gene: TRBJ1-4
clone size: NA
CDR3 protein: CSARTGEKLFF
CDR3 DNA: TGCAGTGCTAGGACGGGGGAAAAACTGTTTTTT

D gene: TRBD1
V gene: TRBV19
J gene: TRBJ1-2
clone size: NA
CDR3 protein: CASSIGGQDYGYTF
CDR3 DNA: TGTGCCAGTAGTATAGGAGGACAGGACTATGGCTACACCTTC

D gene: NA
V gene: TRBV15
J gene: TRBJ1-5
clone size: NA
CDR3 protein: CATSRDGGTRHQPQHF
CDR3 DNA: TGTGCCACCAGCAGAGATGGGGGGACTCGTCATCAGCCCCAGCATTTT

D gene: TRBD2
V gene: TRBV6-1
J gene: TRBJ2-2
clone size: NA
CDR3 protein: CASSGTGTSGTGELFF
CDR3 DNA: TGTGCCAGCAGTGGGACCGGGACTAGCGGAACCGGGGAGCTGTTTTTT

D gene: NA
V gene: TRBV24-1
J gene: TRBJ2-5
clone size: NA
CDR3 protein: CATSDTTEGETQYF
CDR3 DNA: TGTGCCACCAGTGATACGACAGAAGGGGAGACCCAGTACTTC

D gene: NA
V gene: TRBV6-5
J gene: TRBJ2-1
clone size: NA
CDR3 protein: CATVSSYNEQFF
CDR3 DNA: TGTGCCACCGTGAGCTCCTACAATGAGCAGTTCTTC

D gene: NA
V gene: TRBV5-4
J gene: TRBJ2-7
clone size: NA
CDR3 protein: CASSLDSSVQYEQYF
CDR3 DNA: TGTGCCAGCAGCTTGGACTCTAGCGTACAGTACGAGCAGTACTTC

D gene: NA
V gene: TRBV18
J gene: TRBJ1-5
clone size: NA
CDR3 protein: CASSANRAKGDQPQHF
CDR3 DNA: TGTGCCAGCTCAGCCAACAGGGCCAAGGGGGATCAGCCCCAGCATTTT

D gene: NA
V gene: TRBV5-1
J gene: TRBJ1-1
clone size: NA
CDR3 protein: CASNGGTEAFF
CDR3 DNA: TGCGCCAGCAACGGGGGCACTGAAGCTTTCTTT

D gene: NA
V gene: TRBV6-2/TRBV6-3
J gene: TRBJ2-7
clone size: NA
CDR3 protein: CASSYSNAQYF
CDR3 DNA: TGTGCCAGCAGTTATAGTAACGCGCAGTACTTC

D gene: NA
V gene: TRBV6-2/TRBV6-3
J gene: TRBJ2-3
clone size: NA
CDR3 protein: CASSFAQFTDTQYF
CDR3 DNA: TGTGCCAGCAGTTTCGCTCAGTTCACAGATACGCAGTATTTT

D gene: TRBD1
V gene: TRBV3-1/TRBV3-2
J gene: TRBJ1-6
clone size: NA
CDR3 protein: CASSQTGQDNSPLHF
CDR3 DNA: TGTGCCAGCAGCCAGACGGGACAGGATAATTCACCCCTCCACTTT

D gene: TRBD2
V gene: TRBV5-4
J gene: TRBJ2-1
clone size: NA
CDR3 protein: CASSLLAGSHNEQFF
CDR3 DNA: TGTGCCAGCAGCTTGCTAGCGGGTTCCCACAATGAGCAGTTCTTC

D gene: TRBD1
V gene: TRBV2
J gene: TRBJ1-2
clone size: NA
CDR3 protein: CASRTGTGLDSREGYTF
CDR3 DNA: TGTGCCAGCAGGACTGGGACAGGGCTGGACAGCCGGGAAGGCTACACCTTC

D gene: NA
V gene: TRBV5-1
J gene: TRBJ2-7
clone size: few
CDR3 protein: CASSSTTTYEQYF
CDR3 DNA: TGCGCCAGCAGCTCCACAACGACCTACGAGCAGTACTTC

D gene: NA
V gene: TRBV24-1
J gene: TRBJ1-1
clone size: NA
CDR3 protein: CATSDGSLTEAFF
CDR3 DNA: TGTGCCACCAGTGATGGGAGTTTGACTGAAGCTTTCTTT

D gene: NA
V gene: TRBV24-1
J gene: TRBJ2-7
clone size: NA
CDR3 protein: CATSRAGTDYEQYF
CDR3 DNA: TGTGCCACCAGTAGGGCGGGGACAGACTACGAGCAGTACTTC

D gene: TRBD1
V gene: TRBV29-1
J gene: TRBJ1-4
clone size: NA
CDR3 protein: CSVEDRGIEKLFF
CDR3 DNA: TGCAGCGTGGAAGACAGGGGGATTGAAAAACTGTTTTTT

D gene: NA
V gene: TRBV30
J gene: TRBJ1-4
clone size: once
CDR3 protein: CACKGQSNDWLFF
CDR3 DNA: TGTGCCTGTAAAGGACAGTCGAATGACTGGCTGTTTTTT